A single sample gave rise to the 15 T cell receptor beta chains below, sequenced in a study of T cells expressing NK-cell markers. TCRdb reanalyzed the 5' RACE reads, giving one entry per CDR3 protein sequence and no DNA. This sample's table reports some 340,000 distinct CDR3 sequences. The sample was blood T cells: a sorted CD56 or NKG2C T cell subset, CD4+ or CD8+ T cells, or bulk PBMC T cells (not recorded which). All receptors come from a man aged 18 to 69 in good health.

The V and J genes are TRBV7-2 and TRBJ1-5. This CDR3 contains 14 residues. CDR1 and CDR2 (germline): SGHTA, FQGNSA. This chain's CDR3 is CASSARQGNQPQHF.

The chain couples TRBV23-1 to TRBJ2-1; TCRdb returns TRBD1, unconfirmable since there is no DNA. TRBV23-1 falls under the ORF class, with uncertain function. The CDR3 has 18 amino acids. The chain's CDR3 is CASNQAGGLRLLYNEQFF.

V and J are TRBV6-1 and TRBJ2-1. Germline V gene sequence: CDR1 MNHNS, CDR2 SASEGT. This CDR3 spans 12 amino acids. The CDR3 is CASSAYYNEQFF.

The genes are TRBV6-5 and TRBJ1-2. CDR3 length: 14 residues. Germline lookup yields CDR1 MNHEY and CDR2 SVGAGI. The chain's CDR3 is CASSYRGGIGGYTF.

The V gene is TRBV5-1, the J gene TRBJ1-4. The CDR3 is 13 amino acids. The germline V gene has CDR1 SGHRS and CDR2 YFSETQ. The CDR3 loop reads CASNSGDNEKLFF.

The genes are TRBV7-6 and TRBJ1-6; TCRdb names TRBD1, which stays unverified in the absence of DNA. The CDR3 extends over 16 amino acids. Germline V CDR1 and CDR2: SGHVS, FNYEAQ. CDR3 sequence: CASSRVGTAFNSPLHF.

This sequence joins TRBV20-1 and TRBJ1-1. CDR3 size: 17 residues. CDR1 and CDR2 from the germline V gene are DFQATT and SNEGSKA (reference sequence). CDR3 in amino acids: CSARDFLVRGSGTEAFF.

The chain carries TRBV7-2 and TRBJ2-5; the D call of TRBD2 rests on TCRdb alone, since no DNA is present to check it. This CDR3 has 15 amino acids. In germline, CDR1 is SGHTA, CDR2 FQGNSA. The CDR3 loop reads CASSSYYRQTSTQYF. Complete variable domain (other parts from reference TRBV7-2 and TRBJ2-5): GAGVSQSPSNKVTEKGKDVELRCDPISGHTALYWYRQSLGQGLEFLIYFQGNSAPDKSGLPSDRFSAERTGGSVSTLTIQRTQQEDSAVYLCASSSYYRQTSTQYFGPGTRLLVL.

The chain employs TRBV3-1 and TRBJ2-7. CDR3 length equals 15 residues. In germline, CDR1 is LGHDT, CDR2 YNNKEL (reference sequence). The CDR3 region is CASSQDRSTTYEQYF.

This rearrangement joins TRBV5-1 to TRBJ2-1; TCRdb's D call of TRBD2 is untestable without DNA. The CDR3 has 16 residues. Germline V CDR1 and CDR2: SGHRS, YFSETQ. The CDR3 is CASSLQTSGGHGEQFF.

The chain's CDR3 is CASSKVKGARGTQYF. The chain has TRBV21-1 and TRBJ2-5; TCRdb calls TRBD1, which cannot be checked without DNA. TRBV21-1 corresponds to a pseudogene. The CDR3 runs to 15 residues.

The gene calls are TRBV6-1 and TRBJ1-5; as DNA is missing, the TRBD1 call by TCRdb cannot be tested. The CDR3 sequence is 15 residues long. The germline V gene has CDR1 MNHNS and CDR2 SASEGT. CDR3 loop: CASTDLGAGNQPQHF.

The chain recombines TRBV27 with TRBJ2-2; the TRBD1 assignment by TCRdb is unverifiable without DNA. Germline lookup yields CDR1 MNHEY and CDR2 SMNVEV (reference sequence). The CDR3 is 17 amino acids. CDR3 sequence reads: CASSQTRDRAFRGELFF.

This chain connects TRBV18 to TRBJ2-3; TCRdb reports TRBD2, a call that lacks DNA to check it against. The CDR3 consists of 15 residues. Per germline, CDR1 KGHSH and CDR2 LQKENI. This CDR3 is CASSQGRRDTDTQYF. The variable domain in full, completed from reference TRBV18 and TRBJ2-3, reads NAGVMQNPRHLVRRRGQEARLRCSPMKGHSHVYWYRQLPEEGLKFMVYLQKENIIDESGMPKERFSAEFPKEGPSILRIQQVVRGDSAAYFCASSQGRRDTDTQYFGPGTRLTVL.

J is TRBJ2-7 and V is TRBV6-2 or TRBV6-3; TCRdb outputs TRBD2, but without DNA this stays unchecked. In germline, CDR1 is MNHEY, CDR2 SVGEGT. This CDR3 spans 13 amino acids. CDR3 amino acids: CASFGGTSYEQYF.